This T cell receptor beta chain was identified in a study of T cell responses to AZD1222 COVID-19 vaccine. A remark on this clone: The target antigen is unknown.

Findings and caveats of the study: Distributed over spike, vaccine-associated CD4 TCRs predominated at 160-218 and 743-854. Increased Spike-specific TCR breadth and depth were observed after two AZD1222 doses.

Sequencing used immunoSEQ multiplex PCR; TCRdb keeps in-frame clones, though not all of them. The table shows 15,000 or so clones, with about four fifths occurring only once. This CDR3 region has 13 residues. V dropped 6 bases and J dropped 17 bases, with 20 bases sitting between them. Sequencing used peripheral blood, obtained 28 days after the second AZD1222 dose. The V and J genes are TRBV12-3 or TRBV12-4 and TRBJ1-6, with D possibly matching TRBD1 (6 bases). The origin of this receptor is an adult who received the AZD1222 COVID-19 vaccine. CDR3 residues: CASRAGGFLPFHF. DNA for the CDR3: TGTGCCAGCAGGGCCGGGGGCTTCCTTCCCTTCCACTTT.